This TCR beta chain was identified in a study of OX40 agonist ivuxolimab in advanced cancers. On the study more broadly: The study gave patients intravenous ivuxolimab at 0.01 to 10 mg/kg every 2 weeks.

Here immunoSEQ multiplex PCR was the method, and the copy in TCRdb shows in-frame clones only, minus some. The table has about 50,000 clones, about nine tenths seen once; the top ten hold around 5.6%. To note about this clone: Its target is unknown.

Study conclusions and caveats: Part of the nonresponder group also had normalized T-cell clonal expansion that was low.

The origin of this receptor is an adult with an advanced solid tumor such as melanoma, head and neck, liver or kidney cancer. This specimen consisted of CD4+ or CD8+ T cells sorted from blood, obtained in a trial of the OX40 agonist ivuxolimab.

CDR3 amino acids: CASNKGGQPREGNTQYF. CDR3 coding DNA: TGTGCCAGCAATAAAGGAGGACAGCCTCGGGAGGGAAATACGCAGTATTTT. The chain has TRBV21-1 and TRBJ2-3; TRBD2, the D gene given by the table, was not confirmed from the DNA. TRBV21-1 is classified as a pseudogene. This CDR3 is 17 amino acids long.